The rows below give T cell receptor beta chains drawn from one sample of a study of brain T cells in children with intractable seizures. Sequencing was performed with immunoSEQ multiplex PCR; in TCRdb, only in-frame clones are kept and a portion is missing. The table has roughly 8,700 clones, over 65% seen once. Sample: resected brain tissue, taken at surgery. These receptors were obtained from a girl aged 2-10 years with tuberous sclerosis and intractable seizures. CDR3s include the opening cysteine and the closing phenylalanine or tryptophan. D genes are given only for firm matches. Clone size is not always given. Where it is, it says once, few, many or a class for expanded clones.

v_call	j_call	clone_size	d_call	cdr3_nt	cdr3_aa
TRBV19	TRBJ1-4	medium-sized	-	TGTGCCAGTAGTTGGCCTCAGGCTAATGAAAAACTGTTTTTT	CASSWPQANEKLFF
TRBV2	TRBJ2-5	-	-	TGTGCCAGCAGTGATGGTAGGGGGGTTGAAGAGACCCAGTACTTC	CASSDGRGVEETQYF
TRBV12-2	TRBJ2-2	-	-	TGTGCAAGTCGCTCTACGGGGACGAGACCCCGGTTCCGCACCGGGGAGCTGTTTTTT	CASRSTGTRPRFRTGELFF
TRBV6-6	TRBJ1-4	-	TRBD1	TGTGCCAGCAGCCCCAATACAGGGGGACTTAATGAAAAACTGTTTTTT	CASSPNTGGLNEKLFF
TRBV5-5	TRBJ2-3	-	-	TGTGCCAGCAGCTTGAGGCAGGACACAGATACGCAGTATTTT	CASSLRQDTDTQYF
TRBV2	TRBJ2-7	-	TRBD2	TGTGCCAGCAGAGGGACTAGCGCCGACCAATTCTACGAGCAGTACTTC	CASRGTSADQFYEQYF
TRBV6-5	TRBJ1-1	large	-	TGTGCCAGCAGTTACCACCCGGGGGCGGGGAACACTGAAGCTTTCTTT	CASSYHPGAGNTEAFF
TRBV7-9	TRBJ2-3	few	-	TGTGCCAGCAGTGAGCTAGGGGATACGCAGTATTTT	CASSELGDTQYF
TRBV18	TRBJ2-1	-	TRBD2	TGTGCCAGCTCACCACCGGCAGGAGGACTAGCGGGCCACAATGAGCAGTTCTTC	CASSPPAGGLAGHNEQFF
TRBV5-1	TRBJ1-5	-	-	TGCGCCAGCAGCTCCCCCAGCCGGGGTAGCAATCAGCCCCAGCATTTT	CASSSPSRGSNQPQHF
TRBV7-2	TRBJ1-5	medium-sized	TRBD1	TGTGCCAGCAGCTTAGGGACAGGGGGTCCTTATCAGCCCCAGCATTTT	CASSLGTGGPYQPQHF
TRBV12-3/TRBV12-4	TRBJ1-5	-	-	TGTGCCACCTCCCCGAATCAGCCCCAGCATTTT	CATSPNQPQHF
TRBV7-3	TRBJ2-3	-	-	TGTGCCAGCACCCCTCTTAGCACAGATACGCAGTATTTT	CASTPLSTDTQYF
TRBV11-3	TRBJ2-3	-	TRBD2	TGTGCCAGCAGCCTCTCTTATGCGGGGGGCACAGATACGCAGTATTTT	CASSLSYAGGTDTQYF
TRBV7-6	TRBJ2-5	-	-	TGTGCCAGCAGCTTAGCGGAAAGGTTCCTCCAAGAGACCCAGTACTTC	CASSLAERFLQETQYF
TRBV4-1	TRBJ1-5	-	-	TGCGCCAGCAGCCACATAGGACCCGGGCCGCCCCAGCATTTT	CASSHIGPGPPQHF
TRBV5-4	TRBJ2-3	-	-	TGTGCCAGCAGCTTGAAAGGGAGCACAGATACGCAGTATTTT	CASSLKGSTDTQYF
TRBV29-1	TRBJ1-2	-	TRBD1	TGCAGCGCTACAGTGACAGGGGATGGCTACACCTTC	CSATVTGDGYTF
TRBV2	TRBJ1-2	-	TRBD1	TGTGCCAGCAGTTGGACAGGGTATGGCTACACCTTC	CASSWTGYGYTF
TRBV7-8	TRBJ1-2	few	-	TGTGCCAGCAGCTTAGAGGGGCAGACCTATGGCTACACCTTC	CASSLEGQTYGYTF
TRBV12-3/TRBV12-4	TRBJ2-2	-	-	TGTGCCAGCAGTTCCACCGGGGAGCTGTTTTTT	CASSSTGELFF
TRBV9	TRBJ2-5	-	TRBD2	TGTGCCAGCAGCGTCGCGGGGGGCAATCGAGAGACCCAGTACTTC	CASSVAGGNRETQYF
TRBV5-1	TRBJ2-4	once	TRBD1	TGCGCCAGCAGCTTCGAGACAGGGGAAAACATTCAGTACTTC	CASSFETGENIQYF
TRBV29-1	TRBJ2-2	-	-	TGCAGCGCCTCAGGGGCCACCGGGGAGCTGTTTTTT	CSASGATGELFF
TRBV18	TRBJ2-5	few	-	TGTGCCAGCTCACCCCCGTCAGGAGGGGGGGCCGGGGAGACCCAGTACTTC	CASSPPSGGGAGETQYF
TRBV5-4	TRBJ1-1	-	-	TGTGCCAGCAGCTGGGACAAGAACACTGAAGCTTTCTTT	CASSWDKNTEAFF
TRBV2	TRBJ2-2	-	-	TGTGCCAGCAGTGATCGGGGGCCGAACACCGGGGAGCTGTTTTTT	CASSDRGPNTGELFF
TRBV14	TRBJ2-1	few	-	TGTGCCAGCAGCCAAGGTATAGGTCAGGGAGTAAATGAGCAGTTCTTC	CASSQGIGQGVNEQFF
TRBV18	TRBJ2-1	-	-	TGTGCCAGCTCACCATCCGGAGGAGGGTATGAGCAGTTCTTC	CASSPSGGGYEQFF
TRBV1	TRBJ2-5	once	-	TGCACCAGCAGTTCCGTTGGTTGTCACAGGGAGACCCAGTACTTC	CTSSSVGCHRETQYF
TRBV19	TRBJ1-1	medium-sized	-	TGTGCCAGTAGGGAACAGGGAATCGCTGAAGCTTTCTTT	CASREQGIAEAFF
TRBV6-1	TRBJ2-1	-	-	TGTGCCAGCAGTGAAGCGTATACCGGGTCGGGCTATGAGCAGTTCTTC	CASSEAYTGSGYEQFF
TRBV7-6	TRBJ1-1	medium-sized	TRBD1	TGTGCCAGCAGCTTAGGGACAGGTAACACTGAAGCTTTCTTT	CASSLGTGNTEAFF
TRBV5-1	TRBJ2-5	few	-	TGCGCCAGCAGCGAGCCTTTAGTTTCCCAAGAGACCCAGTACTTC	CASSEPLVSQETQYF
TRBV4-1	TRBJ1-1	medium-sized	-	TGCGCCAGCAGCCAAGGGGAAGTTTTGAACACTGAAGCTTTCTTT	CASSQGEVLNTEAFF
TRBV11-3	TRBJ2-4	once	TRBD2	TGTGCCAGCAGCTTAGATTTCACTAGCGGGGGCCTACTAGCCAAAAACATTCAGTACTTC	CASSLDFTSGGLLAKNIQYF
TRBV7-2	TRBJ2-5	-	TRBD2	TGTGCCAGCAGCCCTTTGGGGGGGACGCAAGAGACCCAGTACTTC	CASSPLGGTQETQYF
TRBV10-2	TRBJ1-5	-	TRBD1	TGCGCCAGCAGTCGTGCGGACAGGGTAGGTCAGCCCCAGCATTTT	CASSRADRVGQPQHF
TRBV15	TRBJ1-4	-	-	TGTGCCACCAGCAGAGTGGGACTGCTTAATGAAAAACTGTTTTTT	CATSRVGLLNEKLFF
TRBV28	TRBJ2-7	-	TRBD1	TGTGCCAGCAGTTTAAGCTCGACAGGGGGCTACGAGCAGTACTTC	CASSLSSTGGYEQYF
TRBV27	TRBJ1-6	-	-	TGTGCCAGCAGTTTATCAATAGGGGTAAATTCACCCCTCCACTTT	CASSLSIGVNSPLHF
TRBV28	TRBJ1-2	few	-	TGTGCCAGCAGTTTAACGTTTTTGGCGACAACAAACTATGGCTACACCTTC	CASSLTFLATTNYGYTF
TRBV18	TRBJ2-5	-	-	TGTGCCAGCTCACCGGTTGACGTTACGGAGACCCAGTACTTC	CASSPVDVTETQYF
TRBV9	TRBJ1-6	-	TRBD1	TGTGCCAGCAGCGCAAGACAGGGCGGATTTGATAATTCACCCCTCCACTTT	CASSARQGGFDNSPLHF
TRBV18	TRBJ1-2	-	TRBD1	TGTGCCAGCTCACCACAGGCTGGGACAGGGGACTATGGCTACACCTTC	CASSPQAGTGDYGYTF
TRBV28	TRBJ1-2	once	TRBD1	TGTGCCAGCAGTCCCTGGGACAGGCCCTCTAGCGATCCATTC	CASSPWDRPSSDPF
TRBV29-1	TRBJ2-3	-	TRBD2	TGCAGCGTTGAATATAGAGGACTAGCGGGGGGGCTAGGTACGCAGTATTTT	CSVEYRGLAGGLGTQYF
TRBV4-1	TRBJ1-5	medium-sized	-	TGCGCCAGCAGCCAAGATGGTCAGGGAGATCAGCCCCAGCATTTT	CASSQDGQGDQPQHF
TRBV24-1	TRBJ1-4	-	-	TGTGCCACCAGTGGGGGATGGGGTGAAAAACTGTTTTTT	CATSGGWGEKLFF
TRBV7-9	TRBJ1-6	medium-sized	-	TGTGCCAGCAGCTTAGGCCAGGGATTTTATAATTCACCCCTCCACTTT	CASSLGQGFYNSPLHF
TRBV3-1/TRBV3-2	TRBJ2-3	-	TRBD2	TGTGCCAGCAGCCACCTAGCGGGTTCCAGCACAGATACGCAGTATTTT	CASSHLAGSSTDTQYF
TRBV30	TRBJ1-2	medium-sized	-	TGTGCCTGGACCCCCGGTCGGGGGAACTATGGCTACACCTTC	CAWTPGRGNYGYTF
TRBV19	TRBJ2-5	-	-	TGTGCCAGTAGTGAGAGGGTACTAGACTTTTCCGAGACCCAGTACTTC	CASSERVLDFSETQYF
TRBV5-1	TRBJ1-2	-	-	TGCGCCAGCAGCTTGGAGTTCGAGGACGGGGGCTACACCTTC	CASSLEFEDGGYTF